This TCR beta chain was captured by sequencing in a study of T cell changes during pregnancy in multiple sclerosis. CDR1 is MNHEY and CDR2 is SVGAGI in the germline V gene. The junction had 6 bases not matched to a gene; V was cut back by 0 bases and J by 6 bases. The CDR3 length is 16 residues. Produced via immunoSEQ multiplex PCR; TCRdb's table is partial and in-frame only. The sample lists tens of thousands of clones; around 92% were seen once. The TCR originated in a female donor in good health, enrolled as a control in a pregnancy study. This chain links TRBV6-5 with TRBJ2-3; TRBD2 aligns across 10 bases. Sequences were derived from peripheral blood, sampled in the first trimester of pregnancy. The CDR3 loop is CASSYSKRGGLDTQYF. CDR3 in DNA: TGTGCCAGCAGTTACTCGAAGCGGGGGGGCTTGGATACGCAGTATTTT.